This TCR beta chain was found in a study of T-cell reconstitution after alpha-beta-depleted transplantation in children. Whole-study results and caveats: The main origin of T-cell counts and diversity one year after transplant was newly produced T cells.

This clonotype came up a few times. The antigen is undetermined. V lost 0 bases and J 0 bases, leaving 13 bases between the germline ends. The CDR3 has 16 residues. Germline assignment: CDR1 SGHRS and CDR2 YFSETQ. Researchers prepared the TCRbeta library using unique molecular identifiers, the study reports. TCRdb re-called the PCR reads through MiXCR, storing one row per CDR3 protein. This sample has about 610,000 distinct CDR3 sequences, with roughly 27% found just once. The chain has TRBV5-1 and TRBJ2-7; D is possibly TRBD1 or TRBD2 (5 bases each). The sequence was obtained from a boy under two years old with Wiskott-Aldrich syndrome, due to receive a stem cell transplant. The sequenced sample was PBMCs, obtained before TCRalphabeta/CD19-depleted stem cell transplant. In nucleotides, the CDR3 is TGCGCCAGCAGCTTGGCCTTCCGGGACCTCTCCTACGAGCAGTACTTC. It is translated as CASSLAFRDLSYEQYF.